Sequencing of this TCR beta chain was carried out in a study of T cell changes during pregnancy in multiple sclerosis. This CDR3 is 14 amino acids long. Trimming left V 5 bases short and J 10 bases short, with 16 bases between. Germline CDR1 is SGHNT and CDR2 is YYREEE (reference sequence). The assay was immunoSEQ multiplex PCR, and TCRdb's table has in-frame clones only and misses some. The data show 69,000 or so clones, 85% to 95% seen once. This receptor was taken from a female donor with multiple sclerosis, enrolled in a pregnancy study. The rearrangement uses TRBV5-4 and TRBJ1-6; D is uncertain. This specimen was peripheral blood, taken before pregnancy. The CDR3 DNA reads as TGTGCCAGCAGTGAAATGATGGGGAGCTCACCCCTCCACTTT. The encoded protein is CASSEMMGSSPLHF.